This paragraph covers one TCR beta chain sequence. The antigen remains undetermined. In the PCR, 60 Vbeta and 13 Jbeta primers were used. Assay: immunoSEQ multiplex PCR; the TCRdb copy retains only in-frame clones and omits some. This table holds roughly 81,000 clones, around four fifths found once. The data derive from a study of cytomegalovirus exposure and HLA in healthy donors. Study details: Among the roughly 370 genotyped donors, around 81% were placed in the Caucasian-associated ancestry cluster. Broader study findings: Trimming of TCR beta V- and J-genes showed a link, identified in a later analysis, to a missense DCLRE1C variant.

Nominal health characterized the donors when sampled, though unrecorded immune exposures were likely. The V gene's germline CDR1 is SGHDT and CDR2 YYEEEE. The CDR3 sequence is 16 residues long. V lost 0 bases, J lost 6 bases, and 8 bases stayed unmatched. Sequencing input: PBMCs. This receptor was obtained from a boy aged 5-17 years in good health and CMV-seronegative. V gene TRBV5-6 combines with J gene TRBJ2-1; TRBD2 agrees at 8 bases. DNA of the CDR3: TGTGCCAGCAGCTTGGTGGTACTAGCGGTCTCCAATGAGCAGTTCTTC. It specifies CASSLVVLAVSNEQFF.